The 14 T cell receptor beta chains in this list originate from one sample, sequenced in a study of blood T cell repertoires in COVID-19 (dated by TCRdb to 2019 to 2021). Libraries came from the immunoSEQ multiplex PCR assay. TCRdb limited this immuneACCESS table to in-frame rearrangements with V and J called. A share of clones is missing; checked studies link under half to unresolved V genes, and the rest is unexplained. This sample comprises roughly 190,000 clones, approximately 84% of them detected only once. Less than 6.5% of the sample lies in the top ten. Material: peripheral blood. The receptors come from a woman between 65 and 79 years old with active or convalescent COVID-19.

This chain links TRBV7-9 with TRBJ1-4; no firm D call. V lost 6 bases to trimming and J lost 1 base, with 9 bases between them. The CDR3 is 14 amino acids. Germline V lookup: CDR1 SEHNR, CDR2 FQNEAQ (reference sequence). The CDR3: CASSPDITNEKLFF. In DNA, the CDR3 is TGTGCCAGCAGTCCCGACATAACTAATGAAAAACTGTTTTTT.

The rearrangement joins TRBV19 to TRBJ2-3; 13 positions match TRBD2. CDR1 and CDR2 (germline): LNHDA, SQIVND (reference sequence). The V segment lost 7 bases and the J segment 10 bases; nucleotides outside the gene matches: 17. This CDR3 is 17 amino acids long. CDR3: CASTAGTSGTSPRPQYF. As DNA, the CDR3 is TGTGCCAGTACCGCCGGGACTAGCGGGACCTCACCCCGGCCGCAGTATTTT.

The chain is built from TRBV29-1 and TRBJ2-7, with a weak D call TRBD1 (5 bases). The CDR3 contains 14 residues. The V and J ends lost 0 bases and 10 bases respectively, with 19 bases between them. CDR1 is SQVTM, CDR2 ANQGSEA, per germline. The CDR3, as DNA: TGCAGCGTTGAAGACCCAAGACAGCCCTGGGTTCAGTACTTC. Protein product: CSVEDPRQPWVQYF.

This chain joins TRBV5-1 and TRBJ2-1; TRBD1 matches 8 bases. The CDR3 has 15 residues. With 4 bases clipped from V and 2 bases from J, the junction kept 5 bases outside the gene matches. CDR1 and CDR2 (germline): SGHRS, YFSETQ. CDR3 residues: CASSPGQGPYNEQFF. The CDR3 coding sequence is TGCGCCAGCAGCCCAGGACAGGGTCCCTACAATGAGCAGTTCTTC.

This clone has a count of ten or more. The J gene is TRBJ1-6, the V gene TRBV11-2; D uncertain. Trimming removed 1 base from V and 5 bases from J, with 9 bases in between. This CDR3 region has 15 residues. Per the germline V gene, CDR1 is SGHAT and CDR2 is FQNNGV. CDR3 amino acids: CASSLVSNNNSPLHF. The CDR3 DNA follows: TGTGCCAGCAGCTTAGTCAGTAACAATAATTCACCCCTCCACTTT.

The genes are TRBV6-5 and TRBJ2-7, with 12 bases lining up with TRBD2. The V and J ends lost 10 bases and 3 bases, in that order; junction bases with no gene match: 4. This CDR3 has 13 residues. Germline loops: CDR1 MNHEY, CDR2 SVGAGI. The CDR3 DNA reads as TGTGCCACCGGACTAGCGGGAAACTACGAGCAGTACTTC. Protein product: CATGLAGNYEQYF.

CDR3 coding DNA: TGCGCCAGCAGCTTGAGGCCTCAGGGCTCTAGCACAGATACGCAGTATTTT. The encoded protein is CASSLRPQGSSTDTQYF. The gene calls are TRBV5-1 and TRBJ2-3, with D possibly matching TRBD1 (5 bases). The CDR3 covers 17 residues. Germline loops: CDR1 SGHRS, CDR2 YFSETQ. Trimming stripped 1 base from V and 0 bases from J, with 15 bases between.

The genes are TRBV7-8 and TRBJ2-4, with TRBD2 matching 7 bases. This CDR3 has 19 amino acids. The V and J ends lost 0 bases and 1 base, in that order; junction bases with no gene match: 12. CDR1 and CDR2 from the germline V gene are SGHVS and FQNEAQ. CDR3 nucleotide sequence: TGTGCCAGCAGCTTAGCGCGTTGGAGGGAGGGGTCCGCCAAAAACATTCAGTACTTC. Protein: CASSLARWREGSAKNIQYF.

The chain combines TRBV28 with TRBJ1-6, with 9 bases that match TRBD1. The CDR3 loop spans 15 amino acids. The junction had 9 bases not matched to a gene; V was cut back by 6 bases and J by 9 bases. In germline, CDR1 is MDHEN, CDR2 SYDVKM. CDR3 in amino acids: CASRGTGRSASPLHF. DNA for the CDR3: TGTGCCAGCAGAGGGACAGGGCGGAGCGCTTCACCCCTCCACTTT. Variable domain in full (rest from reference TRBV28 and TRBJ1-6): DVKVTQSSRYLVKRTGEKVFLECVQDMDHENMFWYRQDPGLGLRLIYFSYDVKMKEKGDIPEGYSVSREKKERFSLILESASTNQTSMYLCASRGTGRSASPLHFGNGTRLTVT.

The chain has TRBV6-1 and TRBJ2-7; 7 nucleotides line up with TRBD1. Per germline, CDR1 MNHNS and CDR2 SASEGT. Losses at the gene ends were 0 bases for V and 5 bases for J; bases not matched to a gene: 7. The CDR3 is made up of 15 amino acids. The CDR3 loop reads CASSEAPGQSDEQYF. Here the CDR3 DNA reads TGTGCCAGCAGTGAAGCCCCGGGACAGAGCGACGAGCAGTACTTC.

V and J are TRBV18 and TRBJ1-4; 7 bases map to TRBD1. CDR1 is KGHSH, CDR2 LQKENI, per germline. This CDR3 is 14 amino acids long. V trimming: 3 bases; J trimming: 5 bases; junction bases outside the gene matches: 3. CDR3 coding DNA: TGTGCCAGCTCACCCCCGGGACAGAATGAAAAACTGTTTTTT. Translating gives CASSPPGQNEKLFF. Full variable domain (rest looked up from reference TRBV18 and TRBJ1-4): NAGVMQNPRHLVRRRGQEARLRCSPMKGHSHVYWYRQLPEEGLKFMVYLQKENIIDESGMPKERFSAEFPKEGPSILRIQQVVRGDSAAYFCASSPPGQNEKLFFGSGTQLSVL.

The chain links TRBV5-1 to TRBJ1-1, with 7 bases lining up with TRBD1. Germline V CDR1 and CDR2: SGHRS, YFSETQ. The junction had 6 bases not matched to a gene; V was cut back by 3 bases and J by 1 base. The CDR3 consists of 15 residues. In DNA form, the CDR3 reads TGCGCCAGCAGCTCCGGGACAGCCGGGAACACTGAAGCTTTCTTT. Amino acids: CASSSGTAGNTEAFF.

The rearrangement joins TRBV3-1 (or the pseudogene TRBV3-2) to TRBJ2-5, with D tentatively TRBD1 (5 bases). V lost 4 bases and J 9 bases, leaving 15 bases between the germline ends. This CDR3 contains 13 residues. The germline V gene has CDR1 LGHDT and CDR2 YNNKEL (reference sequence). CDR3: CASSPQGPAAQYF. The CDR3 nucleotides read TGTGCCAGCAGCCCCCAGGGCCCCGCGGCCCAGTACTTC.

The chain combines TRBV5-1 with TRBJ1-2; 7 nucleotides line up with TRBD1. After removal of 4 bases from V and 6 bases from J, the junction contained 9 bases not matched to a gene. CDR1 and CDR2 from the germline V gene are SGHRS and YFSETQ. The CDR3 has 14 residues. CDR3 in DNA: TGCGCCAGCAGCGGACAAGGGGGCGCCGATGGCTACACCTTC. This sequence encodes CASSGQGGADGYTF. Variable domain in full (rest from reference TRBV5-1 and TRBJ1-2): KAGVTQTPRYLIKTRGQQVTLSCSPISGHRSVSWYQQTPGQGLQFLFEYFSETQRNKGNFPGRFSGRQFSNSRSEMNVSTLELGDSALYLCASSGQGGADGYTFGSGTRLTVV.